These 13 T cell receptor beta chains share one sample of origin, sequenced in a study of Graves' ophthalmopathy and Graves' hyperthyroidism. Using RNA transcripts, the TCR beta CDR3 regions were amplified. Amplification began with first-round RT-PCR using HTBI primers, then second-round multiplex PCR was performed. TCRdb reanalysed the multiplex PCR reads using MiXCR and keeps one entry per CDR3 protein. The sample consists of over a million distinct CDR3 sequences, 36% of them appearing once. The sample comprised peripheral blood or thyroid tissue (not recorded which). The receptors originated from an adult man with Graves' hyperthyroidism.

This clonotype is a singleton in its sample. This rearrangement joins TRBV4-2 to TRBJ2-7, with D unresolved. Germline V CDR1 and CDR2: LGHNA, YNFKEQ. V lost 0 bases and J 4 bases, leaving 13 bases between the germline ends. This CDR3 is built from 15 residues. CDR3 sequence (DNA): TGTGCCAGCAGCCAAGATGCCTACGTGCCTTACGAGCAGTACTTC. This encodes CASSQDAYVPYEQYF.

The chain recombines TRBV29-1 with TRBJ2-6, with TRBD1 as a possible D gene (6 bases). The CDR3 runs 18 residues. Germline CDR1 and CDR2: SQVTM and ANQGSEA. The CDR3 region has the DNA TGCAGTGCTAGAGACCCGAGGGGGAGCAACTCTGGGGCCAACGTCCTGACTTTC. This codes for CSARDPRGSNSGANVLTF.

The chain couples TRBV29-1 to TRBJ2-7; perhaps TRBD2 as D (6 bases). The germline gives CDR1 SQVTM, CDR2 ANQGSEA. The V end lost 4 bases, the J end lost 2 bases, and 12 bases lay between the germline ends. The CDR3 is 13 amino acids. In DNA form, the CDR3 reads TGCAGCGTTGTCATAGCGGTCACCTACGAGCAGTACTTC. This translates into CSVVIAVTYEQYF.

Comment on this clonotype: A much larger clone lies a single base off, so this may be a read error. The chain joins TRBV13 to TRBJ2-7; TRBD1 matches 8 bases. The CDR3 consists of 16 residues. Germline V gene data show CDR1 as PRHDT and CDR2 as FYEKMQ (reference sequence). Trimming cost V 7 bases and J 3 bases; bases outside gene matches: 14. The CDR3 DNA sequence: TGTGCCAGCAACACCCGGACAGGGCCCCAAGACTACGAGCAGTACTTC. Encoded protein: CASNTRTGPQDYEQYF.

The rearrangement joins TRBV5-4 to TRBJ1-2; no clear D gene. V lost 1 base to trimming and J lost 4 bases, with 8 bases between them. Looked up from germline, CDR1 is SGHNT and CDR2 is YYREEE (reference sequence). CDR3 length equals 13 residues. For the CDR3, the DNA is TGTGCCAGCAGCTTGCCGGGGATCTATGGCTACACCTTC. Its translation: CASSLPGIYGYTF.

As concerns this clonotype: At one end, the junction sequence differs from germline, possibly due to a read error. This sequence joins TRBV7-6 and TRBJ2-5; no firm D call. Germline V gene data show CDR1 as SGHVS and CDR2 as FNYEAQ. The CDR3 sequence is 15 residues long. CDR3 DNA sequence: TGCGCCAGCAGCTCCCTATTTGGCAATCAAGAGACCCAGTACTTC. Translating it yields CASSSLFGNQETQYF.

This clonotype was detected ten times or more. J is TRBJ1-1 and V is TRBV7-9; a weak D match, TRBD1 (6 bases). CDR3 size: 15 residues. The germline V gene encodes CDR1 SEHNR and CDR2 FQNEAQ (reference sequence). V lost 1 base, J lost 2 bases, and 11 bases lay in between. CDR3 amino acids: CASSLGLGANTEAFF. The CDR3 DNA reads TGTGCCAGCAGCTTAGGTTTGGGGGCTAACACTGAAGCTTTCTTT.

This clonotype was picked up a small number of times. The chain employs TRBV5-4 and TRBJ2-5; 10 nucleotides match TRBD2. This CDR3 comprises 15 residues. Germline CDR1 and CDR2: SGHNT and YYREEE (reference sequence). V lost 3 bases to trimming and J lost 3 bases; unmatched junction nucleotides: 5. CDR3 protein: CASSSSLAGEETQYF. CDR3 coding DNA: TGTGCCAGCAGCTCTAGCCTAGCGGGAGAAGAGACCCAGTACTTC.

This clonotype was found many times. This sequence joins TRBV19 and TRBJ1-6, with a weak D call TRBD1 (5 bases). Looked up from germline, CDR1 is LNHDA and CDR2 is SQIVND (reference sequence). The V end was cut by 3 bases, the J end by 10 bases, with 16 bases between. This CDR3 spans 15 amino acids. CDR3 sequence: CASSISGGERSPLHF. The CDR3, as DNA: TGTGCCAGTAGTATCTCAGGAGGGGAAAGGTCACCCCTCCACTTT.

The gene calls are TRBV20-1 and TRBJ1-5; D gene ambiguous. This CDR3 comprises 14 residues. Germline V CDR1 and CDR2: DFQATT, SNEGSKA (reference sequence). The V and J ends lost 0 bases and 4 bases respectively, with 10 bases between them. The CDR3 DNA is TGCAGTGCTAGAGACAGCGTAGGGAATCAGCCCCAGCATTTT. Residues: CSARDSVGNQPQHF.

Comment on this clonotype: This likely comes from a read error, as the CDR3 has no conserved phenylalanine or tryptophan at its end. The DNA is omitted, as the CDR3 cannot be located on it reliably, and the CDR3 follows TCRdb's listing. J is TRBJ2-7 and V is TRBV29-1; TRBD1 is the table's D call, not checked against the DNA. The V gene's germline CDR1 is SQVTM and CDR2 ANQGSEA. From its first to its last residue, the CDR3 has 9 amino acids. CDR3 sequence: CSVRDRADT.

This clonotype has more than one count but fewer than ten. The rearrangement uses TRBV28 and TRBJ1-4; D is ambiguous. Germline V lookup: CDR1 MDHEN, CDR2 SYDVKM. The CDR3 contains 13 residues. The V and J ends lost 10 bases and 8 bases respectively, with 17 bases between them. The CDR3, as DNA: TGTGCCACCAGAGGGAATTCCTGGGAAAAACTGTTTTTT. As protein: CATRGNSWEKLFF.

This clonotype came up a few times. This chain uses TRBV12-3 or TRBV12-4 with TRBJ1-1; TRBD1 is a possible D gene (5 bases). V lost 6 bases and J 6 bases, leaving 11 bases between the germline ends. The CDR3 sequence is 12 residues long. The chain's CDR3 is CASRTETPEAFF. The CDR3 DNA sequence: TGTGCCAGCAGGACAGAGACCCCTGAAGCTTTCTTT.